The clone carrying this TCR beta chain was recorded only once. Antigen: not known. Transcripts of RNA were the source for amplifying TCR beta CDR3 regions. Investigators did first-round RT-PCR with HTBI primers, then second-round multiplex PCR. One entry per CDR3 protein results from TCRdb running MiXCR on the multiplex PCR reads. The repertoire consists of almost 750,000 distinct CDR3 sequences, with roughly two fifths occurring once and the leading ten covering 40% to 45%. This sample was taken from a study of Graves' ophthalmopathy and Graves' hyperthyroidism. Study in general: Before any treatment was given, at initial diagnosis, peripheral blood was collected.

CDR3 length: 15 residues. Germline assignment: CDR1 MGHDK and CDR2 SYGVNS. The V end was cut by 6 bases, the J end by 2 bases, with 13 bases between. Symptoms, serum thyroxine and TRAb, thyroid ultrasound, and orbital computed tomography formed the diagnostic basis. Study conclusions and caveats: Blood repertoires reportedly contained most expanded thyroid clonotypes above 0.001 frequency.

The sample was peripheral blood. This clonotype originated in an adult man with Graves' ophthalmopathy. This sequence joins TRBV25-1 and TRBJ2-2; maybe TRBD1 (6 bases). The CDR3 coding sequence is TGTGCCAGCAGCGGAGCGGACAGAAACACCGGGGAGCTGTTTTTT. It codes for CASSGADRNTGELFF.